The 16 T cell receptor beta chains below come from one sample, sequenced in a study of OX40 agonist ivuxolimab in advanced cancers. Repertoires were generated with immunoSEQ multiplex PCR, while TCRdb's copy carries only in-frame clones and drops some. Of 35,000 to 40,000 clones listed, approximately 92% are singletons. The source material was CD4+ or CD8+ T cells sorted from blood, sampled in a trial of the OX40 agonist ivuxolimab. The receptors shown here come from an adult with an advanced solid tumor such as melanoma, head and neck, liver or kidney cancer.

This chain connects TRBV16 to TRBJ2-1, with D maybe TRBD1 (5 bases). Germline CDR1 reads KGHSY; CDR2 reads FQNENV. The CDR3 is 15 amino acids. The V gene lost 1 base and the J gene lost 7 bases, with 14 bases spanning the gap. CDR3 DNA: TGTGCCAGCAGCCAATACTTCGAAGGGGCAAATGAGCAGTTCTTC. This encodes CASSQYFEGANEQFF.

This clone was seen once. The J gene is TRBJ1-1, the V gene TRBV7-8; D possibly corresponds to TRBD1 (6 bases). The CDR3 has 13 amino acids. V was trimmed by 5 bases and J by 4 bases, leaving 11 bases between them. From germline, CDR1 is SGHVS and CDR2 FQNEAQ. The CDR3 is CASSRTGSTEAFF. For the CDR3, the DNA is TGTGCCAGCAGCCGCACAGGGAGCACTGAAGCTTTCTTT.

The gene calls are TRBV27 and TRBJ2-1, with 8 bases fitting TRBD2. Germline-derived CDR1 and CDR2 are MNHEY and SMNVEV (reference sequence). V trimming: 6 bases; J trimming: 8 bases; junction bases outside the gene matches: 15. The CDR3 contains 16 residues. The CDR3 nucleotides are TGTGCCAGCAGCCGTCTCGGGGGGGCTGAGGTGGATGAGCAGTTCTTC. Its protein is CASSRLGGAEVDEQFF.

This clone came up once. The chain carries TRBV6-4 and TRBJ2-1; a possible D gene is TRBD2 (7 bases). The V gene's germline CDR1 is MRHNA and CDR2 SNTAGT. Trimming pared 4 bases from V and 8 bases from J, leaving 18 bases between. The CDR3 is 15 amino acids. Written as DNA, the CDR3 is TGTGCCAGCAGTGTTTCTAGTGGGAGGGGGTATGAGCAGTTCTTC. Translated: CASSVSSGRGYEQFF.

This chain joins TRBV7-2 and TRBJ2-5; 7 nucleotides align to TRBD2. The V gene's germline CDR1 is SGHTA and CDR2 FQGNSA. V shed 0 bases, J shed 0 bases, and the junction held 4 bases outside the gene matches. The CDR3 spans 16 residues. DNA of the CDR3: TGTGCCAGCAGCTTAGCGGGGAGGGGCTACCAAGAGACCCAGTACTTC. Translation: CASSLAGRGYQETQYF.

The V call is TRBV27, the J call TRBJ2-1, with 9 bases aligning to TRBD2. Germline V CDR1 and CDR2: MNHEY, SMNVEV (reference sequence). The CDR3 contains 15 residues. Trimming removed 6 bases from V and 7 bases from J; junction bases left unmatched: 10. The CDR3 nucleotides read TGTGCCAGCAGCCGTAGCGGGAGAATGGGAAATGAGCAGTTCTTC. Translated, it gives CASSRSGRMGNEQFF.

The V call is TRBV13, the J call TRBJ2-1; 10 bases line up with TRBD2. There are 14 residues in the CDR3. J gave up 10 bases and V 2 bases, and 5 bases lay outside the gene matches. CDR1 PRHDT and CDR2 FYEKMQ come from the germline V gene (reference sequence). The CDR3 sequence: CASSLPGTSDEQFF. As DNA, the CDR3 is TGTGCCAGCAGCTTACCTGGGACTAGCGACGAGCAGTTCTTC. Drawing the rest from reference TRBV13 and TRBJ2-1, the complete variable domain is AAGVIQSPRHLIKEKRETATLKCYPIPRHDTVYWYQQGPGQDPQFLISFYEKMQSDKGSIPDRFSAQQFSDYHSELNMSSLELGDSALYFCASSLPGTSDEQFFGPGTRLTVL.

V usage is TRBV7-9 and J usage is TRBJ2-1, with 13 bases identical to TRBD2. CDR1 is SEHNR, CDR2 FQNEAQ, per germline (reference sequence). The CDR3 runs to 16 residues. V lost 6 bases, J lost 2 bases, and 4 bases stayed unmatched. CDR3 region: CASSGLAGVAYNEQFF. CDR3 DNA sequence: TGTGCCAGCAGTGGACTAGCGGGAGTGGCCTACAATGAGCAGTTCTTC.

The chain combines TRBV25-1 with TRBJ2-7; 7 bases line up with TRBD1. The CDR3 covers 13 residues. Germline CDR1 is MGHDK and CDR2 is SYGVNS. Trimming removed 3 bases from V and 3 bases from J; junction bases left unmatched: 2. DNA of the CDR3: TGTGCCAGCAGTGAGGGACAGTACTACGAGCAGTACTTC. It is translated as CASSEGQYYEQYF.

The chain combines TRBV19 with TRBJ1-1, with D perhaps matching TRBD1 (5 bases). CDR3 length equals 14 residues. The germline V gene has CDR1 LNHDA and CDR2 SQIVND (reference sequence). The V and J ends lost 5 bases and 7 bases respectively, with 17 bases between them. This CDR3 reads CASSPTLGGNEAFF. Here the CDR3 DNA reads TGTGCCAGTAGTCCAACCCTGGGGGGGAATGAAGCTTTCTTT.

This clone was found once. The chain combines TRBV5-1 with TRBJ2-2; TRBD1 might be the D (6 bases). Deletions cut 2 bases from V and 1 base from J, with 15 bases between. CDR3 length equals 17 residues. Germline V gives CDR1 SGHRS, CDR2 YFSETQ. CDR3: CASSLNNRVRNTGELFF. The CDR3 bases are TGCGCCAGCAGCTTAAACAACAGGGTACGGAACACCGGGGAGCTGTTTTTT.

V is TRBV27 and J is TRBJ2-2, with a weak D call TRBD2 (5 bases). The V gene lost 3 bases and the J gene lost 4 bases, with 12 bases spanning the gap. Germline loops: CDR1 MNHEY, CDR2 SMNVEV (reference sequence). This CDR3 comprises 15 residues. Here the CDR3 reads CASSLEVVGTGELFF. In nucleotides, the CDR3 is TGTGCCAGCAGTTTGGAGGTCGTCGGCACCGGGGAGCTGTTTTTT.

The chain is built from TRBV7-9 and TRBJ2-1; 9 nucleotides match TRBD2. Germline-derived CDR1 and CDR2 are SEHNR and FQNEAQ (reference sequence). J was trimmed by 6 bases and V by 8 bases; bases with no gene match: 11. The CDR3 covers 15 residues. This CDR3 reads CASGLGDSGGNEQFF. CDR3 bases: TGTGCCAGCGGGCTGGGGGATAGCGGGGGCAATGAGCAGTTCTTC.

The chain uses TRBV4-3 and TRBJ1-2; D might be TRBD1 (6 bases). CDR3 length: 17 residues. V shed 0 bases and J shed 8 bases, with 22 bases lying between them. Germline CDR1 is LGHNA and CDR2 is YSLEER. CDR3 region: CASSQDTVIEGEGGYTF. For the CDR3, the DNA is TGCGCCAGCAGCCAAGATACAGTGATTGAGGGGGAAGGGGGCTACACCTTC.

The genes are TRBV7-2 and TRBJ2-7; TRBD2 is a possible D gene (5 bases). Trimming removed 1 base from V and 4 bases from J, with 20 bases in between. CDR3 length: 17 residues. Per germline, CDR1 SGHTA and CDR2 FQGNSA. The CDR3 is CASSLVGPGMPQYEQYV. The CDR3 coding sequence is TGTGCCAGCAGCTTAGTCGGGCCGGGGATGCCCCAATACGAGCAGTACGTC.

The chain couples TRBV28 to TRBJ2-3; 11 bases match TRBD2. J was trimmed by 3 bases and V by 5 bases; bases with no gene match: 10. This CDR3 has 17 residues. CDR1 is MDHEN and CDR2 is SYDVKM in the germline V gene. This CDR3 is CASSLLPLAGGTDTQYF. CDR3 coding DNA: TGTGCCAGCAGTCTACTACCCCTAGCGGGGGGTACAGATACGCAGTATTTT. Full variable domain (outside the CDR3, taken from reference TRBV28 and TRBJ2-3): DVKVTQSSRYLVKRTGEKVFLECVQDMDHENMFWYRQDPGLGLRLIYFSYDVKMKEKGDIPEGYSVSREKKERFSLILESASTNQTSMYLCASSLLPLAGGTDTQYFGPGTRLTVL.